This T cell receptor (beta chain) comes out of a study of T-cell reconstitution after alpha-beta-depleted transplantation in children. Unique molecular identifiers featured in how the TCRbeta library was prepared. From the PCR reads, TCRdb called clonotypes with MiXCR, one entry per CDR3 protein. The table has some 70,000 distinct CDR3 sequences, about 7.3% seen once. The sequence derives from a human donor who donated a stem cell graft to a child with acute lymphoblastic leukemia. Sequences were derived from PBMCs from the stem cell graft donor, sampled from the stem cell graft.

This CDR3 reads CASRRGQGGSPLHF. The CDR3 coding sequence is TGTGCCAGCAGGCGGGGACAGGGCGGTTCACCCCTCCACTTT. The V and J genes are TRBV12-3 or TRBV12-4 and TRBJ1-6; 9 bases line up with TRBD1. The CDR3 has 14 amino acids. Losses at the gene ends were 6 bases for V and 9 bases for J; bases not matched to a gene: 6.